The rows below give T cell receptor beta chains drawn from one sample of a study of cytomegalovirus exposure and HLA in healthy donors. Profiling relied on immunoSEQ multiplex PCR, and the TCRdb table lists in-frame clones only, not all of them. The table records over 150,000 clones, about three quarters of them present only once. Sample: PBMCs. The source of these receptors is a woman aged 30 to 39 in good health and CMV-seronegative. Each CDR3 is given with its conserved first and last residue. The size entry is marked missing in some rows and otherwise reads once, few, many or a size class.

J gene: TRBJ1-5; clone size: .; V gene: TRBV27; CDR3 protein: CASSPGTGGRQPQHF
J gene: TRBJ1-3; clone size: .; V gene: TRBV19; CDR3 protein: CASTRGYSGNTIYF
J gene: TRBJ2-2; clone size: once; V gene: TRBV9; CDR3 protein: CASSVEGDTGELFF
J gene: TRBJ2-7; clone size: once; V gene: TRBV5-6; CDR3 protein: CASSPDRGLYEQYF
J gene: TRBJ2-1; clone size: .; V gene: TRBV7-6; CDR3 protein: CASSPRQRNSYNEQFF
J gene: TRBJ1-5; clone size: few; V gene: TRBV5-5; CDR3 protein: CASNSGQDSNQPQHF
J gene: TRBJ1-5; clone size: .; V gene: TRBV7-2; CDR3 protein: CASSLDGIQPQHF
J gene: TRBJ2-5; clone size: .; V gene: TRBV6-6; CDR3 protein: CASSYGTIKYF
J gene: TRBJ2-7; clone size: once; V gene: TRBV29-1; CDR3 protein: CSVEETNVTGPSYEQYF
J gene: .; clone size: .; V gene: TRBV25-1; CDR3 protein: CASSRDSSSYEQYF
J gene: TRBJ2-5; clone size: once; V gene: TRBV5-5; CDR3 protein: CASRTAYQETQYF
J gene: TRBJ1-4; clone size: .; V gene: TRBV2; CDR3 protein: CASNYKGGGNEKLFF
J gene: TRBJ2-2; clone size: .; V gene: TRBV9; CDR3 protein: CASSVAYGAHREAGELFF
J gene: TRBJ2-3; clone size: .; V gene: TRBV7-9; CDR3 protein: CASSPRLAGGRNTDTQYF
J gene: TRBJ2-1; clone size: few; V gene: TRBV5-1; CDR3 protein: CASRTSGDNEQFF
J gene: TRBJ2-5; clone size: .; V gene: TRBV14; CDR3 protein: CASSPGLAGETQYF
J gene: TRBJ2-7; clone size: .; V gene: TRBV4-3; CDR3 protein: CASSQGGGYHEQYF
J gene: TRBJ2-1; clone size: .; V gene: TRBV13; CDR3 protein: CASSARDRGSHEQFF
J gene: TRBJ2-1; clone size: .; V gene: TRBV13; CDR3 protein: CASNLASSTNEQFF
J gene: TRBJ2-6; clone size: .; V gene: TRBV19; CDR3 protein: CASSIGWGAGANVLTF
J gene: TRBJ2-5; clone size: once; V gene: TRBV7-2; CDR3 protein: CASSLAKAVGETQYF
J gene: TRBJ2-1; clone size: .; V gene: TRBV19; CDR3 protein: CASSIQRGEQFF
J gene: TRBJ1-5; clone size: .; V gene: TRBV19; CDR3 protein: CASSIAGEYSNQPQHF
J gene: TRBJ1-2; clone size: .; V gene: TRBV5-1; CDR3 protein: CASSRGDRYGYTF
J gene: TRBJ1-2; clone size: few; V gene: TRBV7-2; CDR3 protein: CASSNKGGTYGYTF
J gene: TRBJ2-3; clone size: .; V gene: TRBV6-4; CDR3 protein: CASSGTSGGTDTQYF
J gene: TRBJ2-7; clone size: few; V gene: TRBV4-1; CDR3 protein: CASSQPYQGQPYEQYF
J gene: TRBJ2-2; clone size: .; V gene: TRBV6-5; CDR3 protein: CASSYYESGELFF
J gene: TRBJ1-1; clone size: .; V gene: TRBV5-1; CDR3 protein: CASSPGQGGDTEAFF
J gene: TRBJ1-2; clone size: .; V gene: TRBV5-1; CDR3 protein: CASSLATGDYGYTF
J gene: TRBJ2-7; clone size: .; V gene: TRBV7-2; CDR3 protein: CASTFGDRDDSYEQYF
J gene: TRBJ2-7; clone size: .; V gene: TRBV7-2; CDR3 protein: CASSETSGSSYEQYF
J gene: TRBJ2-1; clone size: .; V gene: TRBV29-1; CDR3 protein: CSVLDRWNEQFF
J gene: TRBJ2-7; clone size: .; V gene: TRBV2; CDR3 protein: CASRDGTSGTYEQYF
J gene: TRBJ2-1; clone size: few; V gene: TRBV7-2; CDR3 protein: CASSLEVLREGLPYNEQFF
J gene: TRBJ2-1; clone size: .; V gene: TRBV4-2; CDR3 protein: CASSQEVASYNEQFF